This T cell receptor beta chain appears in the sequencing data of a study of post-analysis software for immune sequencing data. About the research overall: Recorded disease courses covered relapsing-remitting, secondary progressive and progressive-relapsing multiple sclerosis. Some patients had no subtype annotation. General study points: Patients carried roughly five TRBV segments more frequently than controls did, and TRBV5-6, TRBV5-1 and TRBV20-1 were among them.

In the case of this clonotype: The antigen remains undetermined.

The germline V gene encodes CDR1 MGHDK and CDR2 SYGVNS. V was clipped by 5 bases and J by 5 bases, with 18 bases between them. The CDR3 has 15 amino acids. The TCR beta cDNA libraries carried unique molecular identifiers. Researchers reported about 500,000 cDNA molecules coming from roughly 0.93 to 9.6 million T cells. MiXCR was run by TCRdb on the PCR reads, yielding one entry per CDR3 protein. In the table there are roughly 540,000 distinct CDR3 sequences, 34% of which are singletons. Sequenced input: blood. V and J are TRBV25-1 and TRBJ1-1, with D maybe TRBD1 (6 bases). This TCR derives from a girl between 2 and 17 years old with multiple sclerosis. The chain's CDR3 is CASSSRGAGETEAFF. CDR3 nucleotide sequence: TGTGCCAGCAGTTCAAGGGGGGCTGGTGAAACTGAAGCTTTCTTT.